Shown below are 5 T cell receptor beta chains from a single sample sequenced in a study of CD8+CD57+ T cells in acquired aplastic anemia. Flow cytometry had shown expanded CD8+CD57+ cells in the patients chosen for sequencing. The study profiled TCR beta VDJ and CDR3 using genomic DNA as template. TCRdb itself ran the reads through MiXCR, one entry per CDR3 protein. Of roughly 240,000 distinct CDR3 sequences listed, approximately 45% are singletons. The specimen was sorted CD4+, CD8+, or CD8+CD57+ T cells (not recorded which) from PBMCs. These receptor sequences come from a human donor with aplastic anemia.

This clonotype was observed many times. This chain links TRBV5-1 with TRBJ2-7; D possibly corresponds to TRBD1 (6 bases). The germline V gene has CDR1 SGHRS and CDR2 YFSETQ. This CDR3 comprises 15 residues. With 4 bases removed from V and 3 bases from J, the gap between germline ends came to 17 bases. The CDR3 bases are TGCGCCAGCAGCCTCAGGACAGCTCCTTTCTACGAGCAGTACTTC. This translates into CASSLRTAPFYEQYF.

The V call is TRBV4-2, the J call TRBJ2-1, with D hard to call. The CDR3 consists of 16 residues. Germline lookup yields CDR1 LGHNA and CDR2 YNFKEQ. The ends were cut back, 2 bases at V and 0 bases at J, with 11 bases in the middle. Here the CDR3 DNA reads TGTGCCAGCAGCCAAACACGGGCCATCTCCTACAATGAGCAGTTCTTC. Encoded protein: CASSQTRAISYNEQFF.

J is TRBJ2-7 and V is TRBV9; D remains unclear. Germline loops: CDR1 SGDLS, CDR2 YYNGEE. Trimming removed 0 bases at V and 4 bases at J, with 8 bases between. The CDR3 sequence is 13 residues long. The CDR3 is CASSVGAAYEQYF. The CDR3 DNA follows: TGTGCCAGCAGCGTAGGGGCGGCTTACGAGCAGTACTTC. Full variable domain (remainder filled in from reference TRBV9 and TRBJ2-7): DSGVTQTPKHLITATGQRVTLRCSPRSGDLSVYWYQQSLDQGLQFLIQYYNGEERAKGNILERFSAQQFPDLHSELNLSSLELGDSALYFCASSVGAAYEQYFGPGTRLTVT.

V usage is TRBV7-3 and J usage is TRBJ2-1; D gene uncertain. Germline V lookup: CDR1 SGHTA, CDR2 FQGTGA. Trimming cost V 5 bases and J 7 bases, with 9 bases left between them. The CDR3 consists of 12 residues. The CDR3 DNA sequence: TGTGCCAGCAGCACCCAGAGGAATGAGCAGTTCTTC. Translation: CASSTQRNEQFF.

In its sample, this clonotype was seen many times. J is TRBJ1-5 and V is TRBV30; TRBD1 aligns across 9 bases. After removal of 2 bases from V and 4 bases from J, the junction contained 3 bases not matched to a gene. CDR1 and CDR2 from the germline V gene are GTSNPN and SVGIG (reference sequence). This CDR3 contains 14 residues. The CDR3 bases are TGTGCCTGGAGTATAGGGACAGGGAATCAGCCCCAGCATTTT. Protein: CAWSIGTGNQPQHF.